These 15 T cell receptor beta chains originate from one sample sequenced in a study of CD8+ T cells in alopecia areata (dated by TCRdb to 2016 to 2019). In light of the paper, this sample's treatment or condition label describes: oral pan-JAK inhibitor, 5-10 mg twice daily. Library creation used the immunoSEQ multiplex PCR assay. RNA was extracted from all samples and reverse transcribed into cDNA, which served as template for TCR sequencing. In its TCRdb copy, this immuneACCESS table keeps in-frame sequences only and misses some clones. Where compared with another copy, unresolved V genes explain less than half of these, and the others have no known cause. The sample profile shows about 260,000 clones; roughly 60% of them were found once. The ten biggest clones cover 0.93% of the sample. The source was CD4+ T cells sorted from blood, collected between weeks 51 and 54, from a patient treated with tofacitinib. Every receptor here comes from a human donor with alopecia areata.

This clone was observed a handful of times. The chain is built from TRBV29-1 and TRBJ2-5; tentatively, D is TRBD1 (6 bases). The CDR3 has 14 amino acids. V dropped 2 bases and J dropped 6 bases, with 16 bases sitting between them. Germline CDR1 SQVTM, CDR2 ANQGSEA. This CDR3 reads CSVELQGTTKTQYF. The CDR3, as DNA: TGCAGCGTTGAATTACAGGGCACCACGAAGACCCAGTACTTC.

The sample holds one count of this clone. The CDR3 protein is CSVNSGGETQYF. Written as DNA, the CDR3 is TGCAGCGTAAACTCGGGGGGAGAGACCCAGTACTTC. V usage is TRBV29-1 and J usage is TRBJ2-5; 7 bases are a match to TRBD2. V trimming: 6 bases; J trimming: 4 bases; junction bases outside the gene matches: 5. The germline V gene has CDR1 SQVTM and CDR2 ANQGSEA. This CDR3 region has 12 residues.

The chain has TRBV10-3 and TRBJ2-5; D may be TRBD2 (5 bases). Germline V gives CDR1 ENHRY, CDR2 SYGVKD. The CDR3 consists of 13 residues. V was clipped by 3 bases and J by 5 bases, with 10 bases between them. The CDR3 reads CAISDTSGETQYF. The DNA for the CDR3 is TGTGCCATCAGTGATACTTCGGGGGAGACCCAGTACTTC.

Concerning this clone itself: The junction does not match germline at one end; this may be a read error. The rearrangement uses TRBV5-4 and TRBJ2-5, with D tentatively TRBD1 or TRBD2 (5 bases each). The CDR3 loop spans 13 amino acids. Germline-derived CDR1 and CDR2 are SGHNT and YYREEE (reference sequence). The CDR3 loop reads CASSLGPKETQYF. The CDR3 DNA is TGTGCCAGCAGTTTGGGACCGAAAGAGACCCAGTACTTC.

The chain carries TRBV5-4 and TRBJ2-7; D may correspond to TRBD1 or TRBD2 (5 bases each). Trimming took off 3 bases at V and 6 bases at J, with 16 bases between the two ends. CDR3 length: 14 amino acids. CDR1 and CDR2 (germline): SGHNT, YYREEE (reference sequence). The CDR3 here is CASSWDGEPGEQYF. CDR3 nucleotides: TGTGCCAGCAGCTGGGACGGAGAACCGGGCGAGCAGTACTTC.

The chain combines TRBV2 with TRBJ2-1, with D possibly TRBD2 on 5 matching bases. The V gene lost 0 bases and the J gene lost 0 bases, with 18 bases spanning the gap. The CDR3 is made up of 19 amino acids. Germline lookup yields CDR1 SNHLY and CDR2 FYNNEI. In DNA, the CDR3 is TGTGCCAGCAGTGAAGCGCTCGGAGACTACCATGGCTCCTACAATGAGCAGTTCTTC. Translated: CASSEALGDYHGSYNEQFF.

The rearrangement uses TRBV9 and TRBJ2-1; D is undetermined. Germline V CDR1 and CDR2: SGDLS, YYNGEE. The germline V and J ends were trimmed by 4 bases and 4 bases, with 12 bases remaining between them. This CDR3 spans 14 amino acids. The CDR3 DNA reads as TGTGCCAGCAGCCCCCGGGTGGCTTACAATGAGCAGTTCTTC. It yields the protein CASSPRVAYNEQFF.

The chain combines TRBV6-1 with TRBJ2-4; D is possibly TRBD2 (6 bases). Trimming took 2 bases from V and 0 from J, leaving 11 bases between them. This CDR3 is 16 amino acids long. Germline assignment: CDR1 MNHNS and CDR2 SASEGT. The CDR3: CASSESAGLAKNIQYF. The CDR3 coding sequence is TGTGCCAGCAGTGAATCGGCGGGGCTAGCCAAAAACATTCAGTACTTC.

The gene calls are TRBV5-4 and TRBJ2-6; tentatively, D is TRBD1 (6 bases). The germline V gene encodes CDR1 SGHNT and CDR2 YYREEE (reference sequence). Trimming stripped 7 bases from V and 0 bases from J, with 17 bases between. The CDR3 is made up of 17 amino acids. CDR3 residues: CASRYRALTSGANVLTF. As DNA, the CDR3 is TGTGCCAGCCGTTACAGGGCCCTAACCTCTGGGGCCAACGTCCTGACTTTC.

This clone was found a few times. CDR3 sequence: CAISPVRQGMNTEAFF. In DNA form, the CDR3 reads TGTGCCATCAGTCCGGTAAGACAGGGAATGAACACTGAAGCTTTCTTT. The chain is built from TRBV10-3 and TRBJ1-1, with 7 bases lining up with TRBD1. Germline assignment: CDR1 ENHRY and CDR2 SYGVKD. After removal of 5 bases from V and 0 bases from J, the junction contained 9 bases not matched to a gene. This CDR3 region has 16 residues.

This clone came up a few times. The chain uses TRBV7-9 and TRBJ1-1, with 7 bases matching TRBD1. The CDR3 is 17 amino acids. V was pared by 6 bases and J by 5 bases, with 18 bases of the junction left unmatched. CDR1 SEHNR and CDR2 FQNEAQ come from the germline V gene (reference sequence). The CDR3 here is CASRSRDSHRTETEAFF. As DNA, the CDR3 is TGTGCCAGCAGAAGCCGGGACAGCCACCGCACAGAGACTGAAGCTTTCTTT.

The chain carries TRBV19 and TRBJ2-3, with D perhaps TRBD2 (5 bases). This CDR3 has 11 amino acids. V lost 7 bases, J lost 5 bases, and 7 bases lay in between. CDR1 is LNHDA, CDR2 SQIVND, per germline (reference sequence). CDR3 sequence reads: CASKEGDTQYF. As DNA, the CDR3 is TGTGCCAGTAAAGAGGGAGATACGCAGTATTTT.

The count of this clone is one. This sequence joins TRBV6-5 and TRBJ2-5; 12 nucleotides line up with TRBD2. The CDR3 runs 16 residues. V lost 4 bases, J lost 3 bases, and 6 bases stayed unmatched. Germline V gene sequence: CDR1 MNHEY, CDR2 SVGAGI. CDR3 in DNA: TGTGCCAGCAGTTCTTCTAGCGGGGGGGCCGAAGAGACCCAGTACTTC. The encoded protein is CASSSSSGGAEETQYF.

This clone was observed a handful of times. J is TRBJ1-2 and V is TRBV23-1; 7 bases match TRBD1. TRBV23-1 is annotated as an ORF whose role is uncertain. The CDR3 extends over 15 amino acids. Trimming at V came to 3 bases and at J to 8 bases, leaving 12 bases not matched to a gene. As DNA, the CDR3 is TGCGCCAGCAGTCACCCCGACAGGGCCGATAGAGGCTACACCTTC. The encoded protein is CASSHPDRADRGYTF.

J is TRBJ2-6 and V is TRBV15; D is undetermined. The CDR3 length is 17 residues. Trimming cost V 1 base and J 1 base, with 11 bases left between them. Germline V CDR1 and CDR2: LNHNV, YYDKDF (reference sequence). The CDR3 reads CATSRVLWPSGANVLTF. The CDR3 nucleotides read TGTGCCACCAGCAGAGTCCTCTGGCCGTCTGGGGCCAACGTCCTGACTTTC.